This T cell receptor beta chain was found in a study of control samples from healthy donors and cancer patients. CDR3 length: 16 residues. V gave up 0 bases and J gave up 4 bases; unmatched junction bases: 8. The germline CDR1 and CDR2 sequences are SGHDT and YYEEEE. Method: immunoSEQ multiplex PCR; TCRdb's copy keeps in-frame clones and lacks some. The data show roughly 180,000 clones, approximately 94% seen once. This sequence joins TRBV5-6 and TRBJ1-2, with 8 bases fitting TRBD1. Sequencing was carried out using blood. The TCR comes from a young woman in good health. The CDR3 reads CASSLAGGPELYGYTF. CDR3 bases: TGTGCCAGCAGCTTGGCAGGGGGCCCGGAACTCTATGGCTACACCTTC.